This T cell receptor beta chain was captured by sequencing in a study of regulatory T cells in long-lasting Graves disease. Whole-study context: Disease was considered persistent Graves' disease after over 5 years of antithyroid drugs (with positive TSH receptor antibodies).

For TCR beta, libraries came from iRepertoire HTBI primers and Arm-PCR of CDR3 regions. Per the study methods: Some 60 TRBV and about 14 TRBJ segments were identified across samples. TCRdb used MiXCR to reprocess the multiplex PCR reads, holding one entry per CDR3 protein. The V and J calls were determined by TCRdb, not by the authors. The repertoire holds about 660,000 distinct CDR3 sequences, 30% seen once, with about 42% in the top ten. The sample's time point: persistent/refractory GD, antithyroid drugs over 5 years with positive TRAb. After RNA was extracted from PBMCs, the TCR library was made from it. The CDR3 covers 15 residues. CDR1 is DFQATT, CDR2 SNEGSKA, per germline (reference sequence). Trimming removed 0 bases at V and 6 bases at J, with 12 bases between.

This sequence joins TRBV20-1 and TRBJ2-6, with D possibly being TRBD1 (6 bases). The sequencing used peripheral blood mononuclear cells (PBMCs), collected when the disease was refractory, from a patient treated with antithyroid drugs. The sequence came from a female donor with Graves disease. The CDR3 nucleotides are TGCAGTGCTAGAGATCCGGCAGGGGTGGCCAACGTCCTGACTTTC. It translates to CSARDPAGVANVLTF.